This entry lists 7 T cell receptor beta chains sequenced from one sample in a study of tumor-infiltrating lymphocytes in primary liver carcinoma. Both blood RNA, taken from unsorted whole blood, and germline DNA were extracted. Production of TCR beta cDNA used around 500 ng total RNA together with a constant-region primer. ARM-PCR was slightly modified, and three nested multiplex PCR rounds with it gave rise to the TCR beta libraries. It was with TRBV1-TRBV30 forward primers and a C-beta reverse primer that the first two PCR rounds were run, at approximately 9 cycles each. Each CDR3 protein gets one entry after TCRdb re-called the multiplex PCR reads with MiXCR. The sample includes about 180,000 distinct CDR3 sequences, 50% to 75% seen only once; the top ten take around three quarters. Sequencing used peripheral blood. The receptors were gathered from a middle-aged man with primary liver carcinoma and hepatitis B virus infection.

The chain is built from TRBV4-2 and TRBJ1-1; tentative D call: TRBD1 (5 bases). V gave up 6 bases and J gave up 4 bases, with 18 bases separating them. Germline CDR1 reads LGHNA; CDR2 reads YNFKEQ. This CDR3 has 15 amino acids. The chain's CDR3 is CASSHLSGAATEAFF. CDR3 nucleotide sequence: TGTGCCAGCAGTCACTTATCTGGGGCCGCCACTGAAGCTTTCTTT.

The CDR3 loop reads CASSFLTGREQYF. The CDR3 DNA reads TGCGCCAGCAGCTTCCTGACAGGCCGGGAGCAGTACTTC. The chain uses TRBV5-1 and TRBJ2-7; the D gene is possibly TRBD1 (6 bases). V shed 2 bases and J shed 7 bases, with 13 bases lying between them. Germline V gives CDR1 SGHRS, CDR2 YFSETQ. This CDR3 spans 13 amino acids.

This chain links TRBV6-1 with TRBJ1-5; D gene uncertain. This CDR3 contains 13 residues. Trimming stripped 7 bases from V and 6 bases from J, with 13 bases between. Germline V gene lookup returns CDR1 MNHNS and CDR2 SASEGT. The CDR3 DNA sequence: TGTGCCAGCACTTCTCAGATTAGTCAGCCCCAGCATTTT. Protein: CASTSQISQPQHF.

This chain joins TRBV30 and TRBJ1-1; 8 bases are a match to TRBD1. The CDR3 has 15 residues. Germline CDR1 GTSNPN, CDR2 SVGIG (reference sequence). Germline trimming cut 0 bases from V and 0 bases from J; bases unmatched to any gene: 3. The CDR3 region has the DNA TGTGCCTGGAGTGTACAGGGGGTTATGAACACTGAAGCTTTCTTT. Translating it yields CAWSVQGVMNTEAFF.

On this clonotype: One end of the junction varies from germline; a read error may be responsible. This chain uses TRBV11-2 with TRBJ2-2; TRBD2 is a possible D gene (6 bases). In germline, CDR1 is SGHAT, CDR2 FQNNGV. CDR3 length: 14 amino acids. As DNA, the CDR3 is TGTGCCAGCAGCTTCGGATCGAACACCCGGGAGCTGTTCTTT. Its protein is CASSFGSNTRELFF.

This clonotype was detected many times. J is TRBJ1-4 and V is TRBV12-3 or TRBV12-4, with a weak D call TRBD1 (6 bases). This CDR3 contains 15 residues. Trimming cost V 7 bases and J 7 bases, with 19 bases left between them. CDR3 nucleotide sequence: TGTGCCAGCAACGCGGAGGCGGGGGCTAGTGAAAAACTGTTTTTT. Amino acids: CASNAEAGASEKLFF.

V and J are TRBV5-4 and TRBJ2-5; D unclear. This CDR3 has 15 amino acids. With 4 bases removed from V and 7 bases from J, the gap between germline ends came to 20 bases. In germline, CDR1 is SGHNT, CDR2 YYREEE (reference sequence). The CDR3 protein is CASSPWTANLGTQYF. The CDR3 DNA reads TGTGCCAGCAGCCCCTGGACGGCCAACCTCGGGACCCAGTACTTC. Full variable domain (remainder filled in from reference TRBV5-4 and TRBJ2-5): ETGVTQSPTHLIKTRGQQVTLRCSSQSGHNTVSWYQQALGQGPQFIFQYYREEENGRGNFPPRFSGLQFPNYSSELNVNALELDDSALYLCASSPWTANLGTQYFGPGTRLLVL.